This T cell receptor beta chain was sequenced for a study of T cell repertoires in cytomegalovirus infection. TCRdb reanalysed the reads using MiXCR and keeps one entry per CDR3 protein. The top ten clones hold around 25% of a sample with 500,000 to 600,000 distinct CDR3 sequences, approximately 15% of them seen once. This clonotype came up a few times. V dropped 6 bases and J dropped 4 bases, with 9 bases sitting between them. Germline lookup yields CDR1 LNHDA and CDR2 SQIVND (reference sequence). This CDR3 has 13 amino acids. This receptor was taken from a human donor in good health (CMV status not recorded). Some clones in this sample may be carry-over from other donors' samples. The chain couples TRBV19 to TRBJ1-4; the D gene is possibly TRBD1 (6 bases). Sequenced material: CD8+ T cells from PBMCs. This chain's CDR3 is CASSGQYNEKLFF. The CDR3 DNA follows: TGTGCCAGTAGCGGACAGTATAATGAAAAACTGTTTTTT.